The next 7 T cell receptor beta chains were all read from a single sample in a study of blood T cell repertoires in COVID-19. Sequenced by immunoSEQ multiplex PCR; TCRdb stores in-frame clones only, minus some. The table records fewer than 90,000 clones, around 96% of them present only once. The sequenced material came from peripheral blood. The receptors derive from a human donor with active COVID-19. The donor label of this sample is uncertain.

The V and J genes are TRBV27 and TRBJ2-3; 8 positions match TRBD2. V lost 5 bases and J lost 4; bases outside the gene matches: 8. The CDR3 spans 15 residues. Germline CDR1 MNHEY, CDR2 SMNVEV (reference sequence). The CDR3 sequence is CASSTRLARADTQYF. The DNA for the CDR3 is TGTGCCAGCAGTACCCGACTAGCGAGGGCAGATACGCAGTATTTT.

The chain recombines TRBV7-9 with TRBJ2-5; TRBD1 matches 8 bases. After removal of 1 base from V and 7 bases from J, the junction contained 2 bases not matched to a gene. The CDR3 loop spans 13 amino acids. Per germline, CDR1 SEHNR and CDR2 FQNEAQ (reference sequence). This CDR3 is CASSLVTGGTQYF. The CDR3 nucleotides read TGTGCCAGCAGCTTAGTAACAGGGGGGACCCAGTACTTC.

The chain links TRBV5-6 to TRBJ2-7; no clear D. The CDR3 runs 11 residues. CDR1 SGHDT and CDR2 YYEEEE come from the germline V gene. The V and J ends lost 4 bases and 3 bases respectively, with 5 bases between them. The CDR3 here is CASSLGYEQYF. The CDR3 bases are TGTGCCAGCAGCCTAGGCTACGAGCAGTACTTC.

J is TRBJ2-3 and V is TRBV28; 9 bases are shared with TRBD2. This CDR3 has 16 amino acids. The germline V gene encodes CDR1 MDHEN and CDR2 SYDVKM. The junction had 10 bases not matched to a gene; V was cut back by 5 bases and J by 4 bases. CDR3 bases: TGTGCCAGCAGTCCCACTGGGCGGGGGGGTGCAGATACGCAGTATTTT. It encodes CASSPTGRGGADTQYF.

This chain uses TRBV15 with TRBJ1-1, with 8 bases identical to TRBD1. The CDR3 runs to 15 residues. V was pared by 5 bases and J by 0 bases, with 5 bases of the junction left unmatched. Germline V gives CDR1 LNHNV, CDR2 YYDKDF (reference sequence). The CDR3 loop is CATSPRTGMNTEAFF. CDR3 in DNA: TGTGCCACCAGCCCTCGGACAGGGATGAACACTGAAGCTTTCTTT.

This clone was observed a single time. The rearrangement links TRBV27 to TRBJ1-6; possible D gene TRBD1, 6 bases. The CDR3 is made up of 16 amino acids. From germline, CDR1 is MNHEY and CDR2 SMNVEV (reference sequence). The V end was cut by 5 bases, the J end by 10 bases, with 21 bases between. CDR3 coding DNA: TGTGCCAGCAGTCCCCACCGACAGGCGCCGCAGTCACCCCTCCACTTT. This translates into CASSPHRQAPQSPLHF.

The chain uses TRBV2 and TRBJ2-7, with D perhaps matching TRBD1 (6 bases). Germline assignment: CDR1 SNHLY and CDR2 FYNNEI. The CDR3 totals 15 residues. Trimming took off 1 base at V and 3 bases at J, with 13 bases between the two ends. The CDR3 protein is CASSEGGGGYYEQYF. The CDR3 DNA reads as TGTGCCAGCAGTGAAGGTGGGGGCGGTTACTACGAGCAGTACTTC. The full variable domain, its missing parts supplied by reference TRBV2 and TRBJ2-7, is EPEVTQTPSHQVTQMGQEVILRCVPISNHLYFYWYRQILGQKVEFLVSFYNNEISEKSEIFDDQFSVERPDGSNFTLKIRSTKLEDSAMYFCASSEGGGGYYEQYFGPGTRLTVT.